The 2 T cell receptor beta chains below were found in one sample sequenced in a study of human T cells and chemical hapten exposure. Documented time point: pre-sensitization, week 0. Described treatment: therapeutic diphenylcyclopropenone sensitization with weekly scalp DPC. From whole blood left unfractionated, total RNA was extracted. Each CDR3 protein is one row after TCRdb ran MiXCR on the RACE reads. Of about 30,000 distinct CDR3 sequences detected, about a tenth appear once; the ten largest clones hold less than 35%. Sequences were derived from whole blood, sampled in connection with sensitization to the hapten diphenylcyclopropenone (DPC). These receptor sequences come from a man in his fifties with alopecia areata. Some clones in this sample may be carry-over from other donors' samples.

This rearrangement joins TRBV5-1 to TRBJ2-6; D is unresolved. Germline CDR1 is SGHRS and CDR2 is YFSETQ. V was shortened by 0 bases and J by 0 bases, with 10 bases between the two germline ends. This CDR3 spans 17 amino acids. CDR3 coding DNA: TGCGCCAGCAGCTTGGATGGCACCCACTCTGGGGCCAACGTCCTGACTTTC. Its protein is CASSLDGTHSGANVLTF.

This chain connects TRBV28 to TRBJ2-7, with a possible D match to TRBD1 (7 bases). Germline-derived CDR1 and CDR2 are MDHEN and SYDVKM. The CDR3 spans 13 residues. The V end lost 6 bases, the J end lost 4 bases, and 13 bases lay between the germline ends. CDR3 region: CASRLPGGYEQYF. As DNA, the CDR3 is TGTGCCAGCAGACTACCAGGGGGGTACGAGCAGTACTTC.